Sequencing of this T cell receptor beta chain was carried out in a study of shared clonotypes between healthy human individuals. For the study at large: There were three CD4 naive, three CD4 memory, two CD8 naive and one CD8 memory plates per donor.

With respect to this clone: Its target is unknown.

Study-level results: Researchers sampled only blood; tissue repertoires likely differ. Naive subsets usually exceeded memory subsets in estimated richness.

The data were produced by immunoSEQ multiplex PCR, yet TCRdb's version contains in-frame clones alone and is incomplete. The table records about 800,000 clones, around 96% of them present only once. Positive CCR7 selection of CD45RO-negative cells yielded the naive CD8 cells, and terminally differentiated effector memory CD45RA+ cells were excluded. Adult donors, all healthy and HIV-negative, had no recent acute infections or vaccinations. The TCR sequence derives from a man aged 25 to 40 in good health. The sequencing sample was made of naive CD8+ T cells sorted from blood.

The CDR3 DNA reads as TGCGCCAGCAGTATGAGGGGGCTCGAGGGTGGGGCTAGCTCCTACAATGAGCAGTTCTTC. This codes for CASSMRGLEGGASSYNEQFF. The rearrangement uses TRBV5-1 and TRBJ2-1; 7 nucleotides line up with TRBD1. The CDR3 is 20 residues long. CDR1 and CDR2 (germline): SGHRS, YFSETQ. The junction had 20 bases not matched to a gene; V was cut back by 5 bases and J by 0 bases.